This record looks at one T cell receptor (beta chain) sequence and its context. Data came from immunoSEQ multiplex PCR; TCRdb stores just in-frame clones and leaves some out. The sample consists of 200,000 to 300,000 clones, about 91% of them appearing once. This specimen belongs to a study of blood T cell repertoires in COVID-19. CDR1 is MNHEY and CDR2 is SVGAGI in the germline V gene. This CDR3 contains 16 residues. V shed 4 bases and J 10 bases; nucleotides not matched to a gene: 13. V gene TRBV6-5 combines with J gene TRBJ2-1; 10 nucleotides align to TRBD2. Sample: peripheral blood. The sequence was collected from a woman aged 25 to 39 with COVID-19, enrolled during active disease. CDR3 bases: TGTGCCAGCAGTTCACCAGGGACTAGCGCCGGGGGGGAGCAGTTCTTC. It translates to CASSSPGTSAGGEQFF.